The rows below give T cell receptor beta chains drawn from one sample of a study of post-analysis software for immune sequencing data. Via MiXCR, TCRdb re-called the PCR reads, giving one row per CDR3 protein. The sample lists about 820,000 distinct CDR3 sequences; approximately 50% were seen once. Sequenced material: blood. The receptors derive from a girl between 5 and 17 years old with multiple sclerosis. Each CDR3 is given with its conserved first and last residue. The D gene is left open where the match is weak. Only some rows state a clone size, as once, few, many or a class for expanded clones.

D gene	V gene	J gene	clone size	CDR3 DNA	CDR3 protein
-	TRBV29-1	TRBJ2-1	few	TGCAGCGCCCTCCGGAGGTTCGGTGGCAATGAGCAGTTCTTC	CSALRRFGGNEQFF
-	TRBV12-3/TRBV12-4	TRBJ1-4	few	TGTGCCAGCAGTTTCGGCGGCGCTTCAACTAATGAAAAACTGTTTTTT	CASSFGGASTNEKLFF
-	TRBV7-9	TRBJ2-7	-	TGTGCCAGCAGCTTAGTAGAGATGGTTCAGCAGTACTTC	CASSLVEMVQQYF
TRBD2	TRBV19	TRBJ2-1	-	TGTGCCAGTATGGACCCAGCGGGAGGGCTTGAGCAGTTCTTC	CASMDPAGGLEQFF
TRBD2	TRBV25-1	TRBJ2-5	-	TGTGCCAGCAGTCCAATACCGGGACTAGCGGGACTAGAGACCCGGTACTTC	CASSPIPGLAGLETRYF
-	TRBV7-2	TRBJ2-7	-	TGTGCCAGCAGCTTTGATTACAGGGCCGAGCAGTACTTC	CASSFDYRAEQYF
TRBD1	TRBV7-8	TRBJ2-7	-	TGTGCCAGCAGCCGTTGGGACAGAGACTACGAGCAGTACTTC	CASSRWDRDYEQYF
TRBD2	TRBV24-1	TRBJ2-3	-	TGTGCCACCAGTAAGGGAGGGAGTGGAGATACGCAGTATTTT	CATSKGGSGDTQYF
-	TRBV19	TRBJ2-7	-	TGTGCCTCCCGGTCAGGGCCCCTGGGTACCCAGTACTTC	CASRSGPLGTQYF
-	TRBV9	TRBJ2-7	-	TGTGCCAGCAGCGTAGGAGGCAGCAGATCCTACGAGCAGTACTTC	CASSVGGSRSYEQYF
-	TRBV9	TRBJ1-1	-	TGTGCCAGCAGCGTACTGGCCCAAAACACTGAAGCTTTCTTT	CASSVLAQNTEAFF
-	TRBV9	TRBJ2-6	few	TGTGCCAGCAGCGCTAGACAGAGAGGGGCCAACGTCCTGACTTTC	CASSARQRGANVLTF
-	TRBV20-1	TRBJ2-7	few	TGCAGTGCTAGGAAGCCCGGGACCTTACCGGGCGAGCAGTACTTC	CSARKPGTLPGEQYF
-	TRBV5-1	TRBJ2-5	few	TGCGCCAGCAGCTTGAGCCTAGCGAGTCAAGAGACCCAGTACTTC	CASSLSLASQETQYF
-	TRBV6-5	TRBJ2-1	-	TGTGCCAGCAGTTACTCGGATAGCTCCTACAATGAGCAGTTCTTC	CASSYSDSSYNEQFF
-	TRBV6-6	TRBJ2-1	-	TGTGCCAGCAGTTTGGGATCCGCTTCCTACAATGAGCAGTTCTTC	CASSLGSASYNEQFF
-	TRBV20-1	TRBJ2-5	-	TGCAGTGCTAGACCCGGGACATTACAAGAGACCCAGTACTTC	CSARPGTLQETQYF
-	TRBV3-1	TRBJ2-1	-	TGTGCCAGCAGCATCAGGGCGGACTCCAATGAGCAGTTCTTC	CASSIRADSNEQFF
-	TRBV4-1	TRBJ2-7	-	TGCGCCAGCAGCCAAGGAGGGAGGGGGTCTCGTTACGAGCAGTACTTC	CASSQGGRGSRYEQYF
TRBD1	TRBV6-6	TRBJ2-3	once	TGTGCCAGCAGTTACCCTACAGGGGATTCTACAGATACGCAGTATTTT	CASSYPTGDSTDTQYF
-	TRBV20-1	TRBJ2-7	-	TGCAGTGCTAGTTCACCAGGGAAAACCTACGAGCAGTACTTC	CSASSPGKTYEQYF
TRBD1	TRBV10-3	TRBJ2-5	few	TGTGCCATCAGTGAATTCCGGGACAGGGGTGAAGAGACCCAGTACTTC	CAISEFRDRGEETQYF
-	TRBV5-6	TRBJ2-5	-	TGTGCCAGCAGCGGAGCGGGTTACAATGAGCAGTACTTC	CASSGAGYNEQYF
TRBD1	TRBV20-1	TRBJ2-1	-	TGCAGTGCGATCAGACAGGGGCCCTACAATGAGCAGTTCTTC	CSAIRQGPYNEQFF
-	TRBV15	TRBJ1-1	-	TGTGCCACCAGCAGAACCACCATATATCCAGCTTTCTTT	CATSRTTIYPAFF
-	TRBV2	TRBJ2-3	-	TGTGCCAGCAGTTCACCTGCCAGGGGCACAGATACGCAGTATTTT	CASSSPARGTDTQYF
-	TRBV7-2	TRBJ2-1	-	TGTGCCACAGAGGGACGGTTCTACAATGAGCAGTTCTTC	CATEGRFYNEQFF
-	TRBV7-8	TRBJ2-3	once	TGTGCCGAAGATTTGGGGGTAATTGGCACAGATACGCAGTATTTT	CAEDLGVIGTDTQYF
-	TRBV3-1	TRBJ2-4	-	TGTGCCAGCAGCCAAAGGGCAGAAAACATTCAGTACTTC	CASSQRAENIQYF
-	TRBV18	TRBJ2-6	-	TGTGCCAGCTCACTGGAGGACTCTGGGGCCAACGTCCTGACTTTC	CASSLEDSGANVLTF
TRBD1	TRBV6-5	TRBJ1-5	-	TGTGCCAGCAGTTACCGGACAGGGCGACAGCCCCAGCATTTT	CASSYRTGRQPQHF
TRBD2	TRBV11-3	TRBJ2-1	-	TGTGCCAGCAGCTACCGTAGCGGGGGGGCCTTTGAGCAGTTCTTC	CASSYRSGGAFEQFF
TRBD2	TRBV20-1	TRBJ2-3	few	TGCAGTGCTAGAGCTCCCCTCCGGGGGGGCTCAGATACGCAGTATTTT	CSARAPLRGGSDTQYF
TRBD2	TRBV20-1	TRBJ2-7	-	TGCAGTGCAGCCCAGGGACTAGCGAGAGTCTACGAGCAGTACTTC	CSAAQGLARVYEQYF